The 6 T cell receptor beta chains below come from one sample, sequenced in a study of blood T cell repertoires in COVID-19. Sequencing was performed with immunoSEQ multiplex PCR; in TCRdb, only in-frame clones are kept and a portion is missing. The profile covers 200,000 to 300,000 clones, with about 79% appearing a single time and more than 8% taken by the ten largest. The material sequenced was peripheral blood. Receptors were obtained from a woman of 80 years or more with acute or convalescent COVID-19.

This chain links TRBV19 with TRBJ1-5, with TRBD1 matching 10 bases. Germline loops: CDR1 LNHDA, CDR2 SQIVND (reference sequence). CDR3 length: 16 amino acids. The V and J ends lost 6 bases and 6 bases, in that order; junction bases with no gene match: 11. The CDR3 DNA is TGTGCCAGTAGCCTAAGGACAGGGGGTTTAGGTCAGCCCCAGCATTTT. Its protein is CASSLRTGGLGQPQHF.

The CDR3 DNA reads as TGCGCCAGCAGCATCGGGGTTTTTGAGACCCAGTACTTC. This translates into CASSIGVFETQYF. The chain links TRBV5-1 to TRBJ2-5, with D tentatively TRBD2 (5 bases). Trimming shortened V by 4 bases and J by 5 bases, and 12 bases separated the two germline ends. This CDR3 is 13 amino acids long. In germline, CDR1 is SGHRS, CDR2 YFSETQ.

The table lists this clone with many counts. The chain recombines TRBV9 with TRBJ1-2, with 9 nucleotides matching TRBD1. The CDR3 is 16 amino acids. Trimming cost V 0 bases and J 4 bases; bases outside gene matches: 7. Germline CDR1 reads SGDLS; CDR2 reads YYNGEE. The CDR3 spells CASSVGTGALSYGYTF. CDR3 coding DNA: TGTGCCAGCAGCGTAGGGACAGGGGCCCTGTCCTATGGCTACACCTTC.

V and J are TRBV3-1 (or the pseudogene TRBV3-2) and TRBJ1-1; 8 positions match TRBD1. Germline V gene lookup returns CDR1 LGHDT and CDR2 YNNKEL (reference sequence). The CDR3 extends over 16 amino acids. Trimming cost V 4 bases and J 0 bases; bases outside gene matches: 7. CDR3 region: CASSPQTGAMNTEAFF. In nucleotides, the CDR3 is TGTGCCAGCAGCCCCCAGACAGGGGCAATGAACACTGAAGCTTTCTTT.

The rearrangement uses TRBV3-1 (or the pseudogene TRBV3-2) and TRBJ2-5; 8 bases are a match to TRBD2. The germline V gene encodes CDR1 LGHDT and CDR2 YNNKEL (reference sequence). CDR3 length equals 16 residues. The V gene end was trimmed by 2 bases and the J gene end by 0 bases; junction bases not matched to a gene: 5. The CDR3 nucleotides are TGTGCCAGCAGCCAACGGCGGGGGGTAAACCAAGAGACCCAGTACTTC. The encoded protein is CASSQRRGVNQETQYF.

V and J are TRBV14 and TRBJ2-7; 11 bases align to TRBD1. The J segment lost 3 bases and the V segment lost 3 bases, leaving 4 bases of the junction unmatched. Germline CDR1 SGHDN, CDR2 FVKESK. The CDR3 runs to 15 residues. The CDR3 DNA reads as TGTGCCAGCAGCCAGGCCGGGACAGGGGGCTACGAGCAGTACTTC. Amino acids: CASSQAGTGGYEQYF.